This TCR beta chain came from a study of human T cells and chemical hapten exposure. Each CDR3 protein gets one entry after TCRdb re-called the RACE reads with MiXCR. The sample comprises around 380,000 distinct CDR3 sequences, roughly 4.8% of which are singletons, and roughly 2.4% rests with the top ten. The V end lost 6 bases, the J end lost 6 bases, and 18 bases lay between the germline ends. Germline V gives CDR1 SGHNT, CDR2 YYREEE (reference sequence). This CDR3 comprises 14 residues. The time point denotes: patch test 1, 2 weeks after DPC sensitization. Treatment in this sample: therapeutic diphenylcyclopropenone sensitization with weekly scalp DPC. Suited to DPC and affected by alopecia, the donors ranged from 18 to 70 years old.

This material consisted of whole blood, taken in connection with sensitization to the hapten diphenylcyclopropenone (DPC). This sequence originates from a woman in her forties or fifties with alopecia areata. Some clones in this sample may be carry-over from other donors' samples. This chain links TRBV5-4 with TRBJ1-2; D may be TRBD1 (5 bases). The CDR3 sequence is CASTRGVQGHGYTF. The CDR3 DNA reads as TGTGCCAGCACCCGAGGGGTGCAGGGCCATGGCTACACCTTC.